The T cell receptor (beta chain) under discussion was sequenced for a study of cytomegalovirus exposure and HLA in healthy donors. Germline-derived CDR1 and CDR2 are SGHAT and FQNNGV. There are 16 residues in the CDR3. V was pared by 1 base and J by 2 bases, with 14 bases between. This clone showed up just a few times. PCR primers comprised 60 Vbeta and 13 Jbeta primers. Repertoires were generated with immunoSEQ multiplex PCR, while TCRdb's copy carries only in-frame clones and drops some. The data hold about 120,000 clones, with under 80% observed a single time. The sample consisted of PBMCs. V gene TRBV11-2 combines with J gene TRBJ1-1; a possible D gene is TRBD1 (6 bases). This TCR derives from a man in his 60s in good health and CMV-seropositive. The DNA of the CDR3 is TGTGCCAGCAGCTTAGGGGGGGGCTGGTTCAACACTGAAGCTTTCTTT. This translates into CASSLGGGWFNTEAFF. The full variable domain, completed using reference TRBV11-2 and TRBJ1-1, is EAGVAQSPRYKIIEKRQSVAFWCNPISGHATLYWYQQILGQGPKLLIQFQNNGVVDDSQLPKDRFSAERLKGVDSTLKIQPAKLEDSAVYLCASSLGGGWFNTEAFFGQGTRLTVV.